The source of this T cell receptor (beta chain) is a study of T-cell reconstitution after alpha-beta-depleted transplantation in children. For TCRbeta, the library was prepared with unique molecular identifiers. TCRdb independently ran MiXCR on the PCR reads; one entry per CDR3 protein. The sample contains 200,000 to 250,000 distinct CDR3 sequences, approximately 9.7% of which appear only once. This clonotype was counted at least ten times. Trimming left V 7 bases short and J 8 bases short, with 23 bases between. Germline CDR1 MNHEY, CDR2 SMNVEV (reference sequence). The CDR3 spans 15 residues. This sequence was found in a human donor who donated a stem cell graft to a child with SCID. V is TRBV27 and J is TRBJ1-2, with D possibly matching TRBD1 (6 bases). The sample in question was PBMCs from the stem cell graft donor, obtained from the stem cell graft. The CDR3 spells CASTYDFLRGGGYTF. DNA for the CDR3: TGTGCCAGCACCTACGACTTCCTGAGGGGGGGGGGCTACACCTTC.